The 22 T cell receptor beta chains given below trace back to one sample, sequenced in a study of shared T cell receptors in the human thymus. Data came from immunoSEQ multiplex PCR; TCRdb stores just in-frame clones and leaves some out. This sample yields more than 550,000 clones, of which 80% to 90% are seen a single time; roughly 0.0087% belongs to the top ten. These data are also associated with another study on human thymus T cells.

What was sequenced was thymocytes. The receptors here all came from a boy less than two years old with a congenital heart defect.

This clone showed up just once. This sequence joins TRBV28 and TRBJ1-5; D gene uncertain. V lost 6 bases and J 2 bases, leaving 11 bases between the germline ends. The CDR3 totals 14 residues. Germline loops: CDR1 MDHEN, CDR2 SYDVKM. The CDR3 DNA sequence: TGTGCCAGCAGACCACGGGGAGGCAATCAGCCCCAGCATTTT. It specifies CASRPRGGNQPQHF.

The chain joins TRBV28 to TRBJ2-7; 7 positions match TRBD1. The CDR3 loop spans 16 amino acids. Germline values: CDR1 MDHEN, CDR2 SYDVKM. The ends lost 6 bases at V and 5 bases at J; junction bases unmatched: 16. CDR3 region: CASSDDLDRVEDEQYF. The CDR3, as DNA: TGTGCCAGCAGCGACGACTTAGACAGGGTAGAAGACGAGCAGTACTTC.

This clone was detected only once. This chain joins TRBV30 and TRBJ2-5; 14 bases map to TRBD2. The length of the CDR3 is 17 residues. Germline V lookup: CDR1 GTSNPN, CDR2 SVGIG (reference sequence). The V segment lost 8 bases and the J segment 4 bases; nucleotides outside the gene matches: 15. DNA for the CDR3: TGTGCCAGCACCGGACTAGCGGGAGGTGGTCAACGAGAGACCCAGTACTTC. Amino acids: CASTGLAGGGQRETQYF. Supplemented by reference TRBV30 and TRBJ2-5, the full variable domain reads SQTIHQWPATLVQPVGSPLSLECTVEGTSNPNLYWYRQAAGRGLQLLFYSVGIGQISSEVPQNLSASRPQDRQFILSSKKLLLSDSGFYLCASTGLAGGGQRETQYFGPGTRLLVL.

The gene calls are TRBV5-1 and TRBJ2-7; 8 nucleotides agree with TRBD2. CDR3 length equals 15 residues. V shed 0 bases and J 0 bases; nucleotides not matched to a gene: 2. The germline V gene encodes CDR1 SGHRS and CDR2 YFSETQ. In DNA form, the CDR3 reads TGCGCCAGCAGCTTGGAAGCGGGGGACTCCTACGAGCAGTACTTC. Translating it yields CASSLEAGDSYEQYF.

The chain has TRBV14 and TRBJ1-2, with 11 positions matching TRBD1. Germline CDR1 is SGHDN and CDR2 is FVKESK. J lost 6 bases, V lost 5 bases, and 5 bases had no gene match. The CDR3 is 14 residues long. The CDR3 nucleotides are TGTGCCAGCAGCGCCTGGGACAGGGGGGATGGCTACACCTTC. It codes for CASSAWDRGDGYTF.

This chain connects TRBV5-1 to TRBJ2-5, with 10 bases lining up with TRBD2. CDR3 size: 18 residues. CDR1 and CDR2 from the germline V gene are SGHRS and YFSETQ. V dropped 0 bases and J dropped 5; count of bases not matched to a gene: 13. The CDR3 DNA reads TGCGCCAGCAGCTTGGCCACGGAGCGGGAGGGGGAAGTGGAGACCCAGTACTTC. It encodes CASSLATEREGEVETQYF.

The chain couples TRBV7-8 to TRBJ1-1; maybe TRBD1 (6 bases). The length of the CDR3 is 14 residues. Per germline, CDR1 SGHVS and CDR2 FQNEAQ. With 5 bases removed from V and 0 bases from J, the gap between germline ends came to 10 bases. The CDR3 DNA reads as TGTGCCAGCAGCGTACAGGGAGTGAACACTGAAGCTTTCTTT. Its protein is CASSVQGVNTEAFF.

The chain couples TRBV5-4 to TRBJ2-3; 12 bases line up with TRBD2. The germline V gene encodes CDR1 SGHNT and CDR2 YYREEE (reference sequence). V shed 1 base, J shed 4 bases, and the junction held 7 bases outside the gene matches. The CDR3 is 17 amino acids. CDR3: CASSLSSSGRAADTQYF. The CDR3 DNA follows: TGTGCCAGCAGCTTGTCGTCTAGCGGGAGGGCTGCAGATACGCAGTATTTT.

CDR3 loop: CATSRGTSGAPSTDTQYF. CDR3 DNA sequence: TGTGCCACCAGCAGGGGGACTAGCGGGGCCCCTAGCACAGATACGCAGTATTTT. This rearrangement joins TRBV15 to TRBJ2-3; 13 positions agree with TRBD2. The CDR3 spans 18 residues. The germline V gene encodes CDR1 LNHNV and CDR2 YYDKDF (reference sequence). V dropped 3 bases and J dropped 0; count of bases not matched to a gene: 6.

V gene TRBV19 combines with J gene TRBJ1-2; D may be TRBD1 (6 bases). V dropped 2 bases and J dropped 0 bases, with 22 bases sitting between them. Per germline, CDR1 LNHDA and CDR2 SQIVND (reference sequence). The CDR3 is 19 amino acids. CDR3 residues: CASSISPSTYRETNYGYTF. The CDR3, as DNA: TGTGCCAGTAGTATATCCCCCTCGACTTACAGGGAAACTAACTATGGCTACACCTTC.

This chain connects TRBV5-5 to TRBJ2-7; 10 bases are shared with TRBD1. Trimming at V came to 4 bases and at J to 6 bases, leaving 10 bases not matched to a gene. This CDR3 region has 15 residues. Germline V gene data show CDR1 as SGHKS and CDR2 as YYEKEE (reference sequence). In DNA form, the CDR3 reads TGTGCCAGCAGCGGGATGGGACAGGGGCGCGGCGAGCAGTACTTC. Protein product: CASSGMGQGRGEQYF.

The chain joins TRBV6-5 to TRBJ2-1; possible D gene TRBD1, 5 bases. Trimming left V 0 bases short and J 5 bases short, with 14 bases between. Germline CDR1 and CDR2: MNHEY and SVGAGI. The CDR3 is 16 amino acids. This CDR3 is CASSYSSRRDDNEQFF. CDR3 sequence (DNA): TGTGCCAGCAGTTACTCGAGTCGCAGGGATGACAATGAGCAGTTCTTC.

This clone was detected once. CDR3 DNA sequence: TGTGCCAGCAGGGGTGGAGGCAATGAGCAGTTCTTC. Residues: CASRGGGNEQFF. The genes are TRBV6-5 and TRBJ2-1; TRBD2 is a possible D gene (5 bases). CDR3 size: 12 residues. Trimming shortened V by 6 bases and J by 6 bases, and 9 bases separated the two germline ends. Germline lookup yields CDR1 MNHEY and CDR2 SVGAGI.

V gene TRBV6-4 combines with J gene TRBJ2-7, with 11 bases matching TRBD1. Germline loops: CDR1 MRHNA, CDR2 SNTAGT. The CDR3 is made up of 18 amino acids. V shed 8 bases and J 0 bases; nucleotides not matched to a gene: 15. CDR3 nucleotides: TGTGCCAGCCCTACTCCGAACGGGACAGGGGGGGCCTCCTACGAGCAGTACTTC. Translation gives CASPTPNGTGGASYEQYF.

V is TRBV11-2 and J is TRBJ2-7; 10 positions agree with TRBD2. Unmatched junction bases numbered 4, after V lost 5 bases and J lost 0 bases. Germline-derived CDR1 and CDR2 are SGHAT and FQNNGV. The CDR3 loop spans 15 amino acids. CDR3 DNA sequence: TGTGCCAGCAGCCGACTAGCGGGCCCCTCCTACGAGCAGTACTTC. Translated: CASSRLAGPSYEQYF.

The chain combines TRBV6-6 with TRBJ1-5; 9 positions agree with TRBD1. The CDR3 runs 16 residues. V gave up 5 bases and J gave up 2 bases; unmatched junction bases: 7. Germline-derived CDR1 and CDR2 are MNHNY and SVGAGI (reference sequence). CDR3 sequence: CASSKTGGQGNQPQHF. In DNA, the CDR3 is TGTGCCAGCAGTAAAACAGGGGGCCAAGGCAATCAGCCCCAGCATTTT.

The rearrangement links TRBV10-2 to TRBJ2-7; the match to TRBD1 covers 11 bases. Germline loops: CDR1 WSHSY, CDR2 SAAADI. This CDR3 comprises 16 residues. The ends lost 7 bases at V and 3 bases at J; junction bases unmatched: 11. The CDR3 loop reads CASMGIRTGGHYEQYF. In nucleotides, the CDR3 is TGCGCCAGCATGGGAATCCGGACAGGGGGCCACTACGAGCAGTACTTC.

V and J are TRBV5-4 and TRBJ2-3; D gene unclear. V lost 2 bases and J 3 bases, leaving 13 bases between the germline ends. This CDR3 is 15 amino acids long. CDR1 and CDR2 from the germline V gene are SGHNT and YYREEE (reference sequence). As DNA, the CDR3 is TGTGCCAGCAGCTTTATGAGAGAAGAAACAGATACGCAGTATTTT. This sequence encodes CASSFMREETDTQYF.

The chain links TRBV28 to TRBJ1-2, with D perhaps matching TRBD1 (6 bases). The germline gives CDR1 MDHEN, CDR2 SYDVKM. With 5 bases removed from V and 5 bases from J, the gap between germline ends came to 18 bases. This CDR3 has 15 residues. CDR3 amino acids: CASSPISTGLYGYTF. The CDR3 DNA follows: TGTGCCAGCAGTCCCATATCGACAGGCCTGTATGGCTACACCTTC.

The chain carries TRBV4-2 and TRBJ1-2; D remains ambiguous. In germline, CDR1 is LGHNA, CDR2 YNFKEQ. CDR3 length: 14 residues. V lost 4 bases and J lost 0, with 9 bases in between. CDR3 nucleotides: TGTGCCAGCAGCCGGCCGGAGCCTAACTATGGCTACACCTTC. This encodes CASSRPEPNYGYTF.

The chain uses TRBV30 and TRBJ2-3, with 8 bases lining up with TRBD1. The CDR3 contains 18 residues. The V segment lost 0 bases and the J segment 5 bases; nucleotides outside the gene matches: 16. Germline CDR1 and CDR2: GTSNPN and SVGIG (reference sequence). DNA for the CDR3: TGTGCCTGGAGTGTACTTGGTGTCCAGGGGGCTCCAGGAGATACGCAGTATTTT. It specifies CAWSVLGVQGAPGDTQYF.

This chain connects TRBV10-1 to TRBJ2-3, with a possible D match to TRBD1 (6 bases). The CDR3 runs to 15 residues. The V end was cut by 2 bases, the J end by 4 bases, with 13 bases between. CDR1 and CDR2 (germline): WNHNN, SYGVQD (reference sequence). The DNA of the CDR3 is TGCGCCAGCAGTGAGCGGCAGGGGAGCCCAGATACGCAGTATTTT. Translated: CASSERQGSPDTQYF.